The 11 T cell receptor beta chains listed next were all sequenced from one sample in a study of blood T cell repertoires in COVID-19 (dated by TCRdb to about 2020). To prepare the library, the immunoSEQ multiplex PCR assay was applied. This immuneACCESS table, as held by TCRdb, lists in-frame sequences with V and J called but not all clones. Of the missing ones, under half trace to an unresolved V gene in checked studies; the others have no known cause. This sample holds about 210,000 clones; around 80% were observed only once. Of the sample, 8.2% is held by the ten largest clones. The material sequenced was peripheral blood. These receptor sequences come from a woman between 45 and 60 years old with acute or convalescent COVID-19.

The chain is built from TRBV15 and TRBJ1-5; weak D call: TRBD1 (6 bases). Germline V CDR1 and CDR2: LNHNV, YYDKDF (reference sequence). There are 16 residues in the CDR3. Trimming removed 4 bases from V and 7 bases from J, with 20 bases in between. The DNA for the CDR3 is TGTGCCACCAGCACTCCGAGGGGGGGGTTTAACCAGCCCCAGCATTTT. Amino acids: CATSTPRGGFNQPQHF.

The chain links TRBV23-1 to TRBJ2-7; 8 positions match TRBD2. TRBV23-1 is noted as an ORF with a role that remains uncertain. The CDR3 length is 15 residues. J was trimmed by 1 base and V by 5 bases; bases with no gene match: 7. The CDR3 region has the DNA TGCGCCAGCAGTATAATTAGCGGGATTTCCTACGAGCAGTACTTC. It is translated as CASSIISGISYEQYF.

CDR3 in DNA: TGTGCCAGCAGCTGGGGACTGGCCTCCGGAGATACGCAGTATTTT. This codes for CASSWGLASGDTQYF. This sequence joins TRBV11-2 and TRBJ2-3, with D perhaps TRBD2 (6 bases). CDR3 length equals 15 residues. The V end lost 4 bases, the J end lost 5 bases, and 16 bases lay between the germline ends. CDR1 is SGHAT, CDR2 FQNNGV, per germline.

The rearrangement joins TRBV27 to TRBJ2-5; tentatively, D is TRBD1 (5 bases). CDR1 and CDR2 from the germline V gene are MNHEY and SMNVEV (reference sequence). The V end was cut by 1 base, the J end by 5 bases, with 14 bases between. CDR3 length equals 15 residues. CDR3 nucleotides: TGTGCCAGCAGTTTATGGGCAGGGTCAGGCGAGACCCAGTACTTC. Amino acids: CASSLWAGSGETQYF.

This rearrangement joins TRBV21-1 to TRBJ2-2; the table's D call of TRBD1 was not tested on the DNA. TRBV21-1 is noted as a pseudogene. The CDR3 sequence is 17 residues long. The CDR3 here is CASSKGQGASHTGELFF. The CDR3 nucleotides read TGTGCCAGCAGCAAAGGACAGGGGGCGTCCCACACCGGGGAGCTGTTTTTT.

The V and J genes are TRBV6-5 and TRBJ1-1; possible D gene TRBD1, 5 bases. The CDR3 runs 15 residues. Germline V gene data show CDR1 as MNHEY and CDR2 as SVGAGI. Trimming shortened V by 0 bases and J by 0 bases, and 8 bases separated the two germline ends. In DNA form, the CDR3 reads TGTGCCAGCAGTTACTCGAGACAGCTGAACACTGAAGCTTTCTTT. Protein sequence: CASSYSRQLNTEAFF.

V gene TRBV29-1 combines with J gene TRBJ2-2, with 11 bases aligning to TRBD2. In germline, CDR1 is SQVTM, CDR2 ANQGSEA. CDR3 size: 16 residues. V shed 8 bases and J 5 bases; nucleotides not matched to a gene: 13. The CDR3 region is CSFLSGRAYITGELFF. The CDR3 region has the DNA TGCAGCTTTCTTAGCGGGAGGGCCTATATAACCGGGGAGCTGTTTTTT.

This clone was seen only once. The chain links TRBV27 to TRBJ2-7; 7 bases are shared with TRBD2. The CDR3 contains 13 residues. The germline gives CDR1 MNHEY, CDR2 SMNVEV (reference sequence). V was clipped by 6 bases and J by 3 bases; unmatched bases: 5. The CDR3 spells CASSSSGHYEQYF. CDR3 nucleotides: TGTGCCAGCAGCTCTAGCGGCCACTACGAGCAGTACTTC.

This rearrangement joins TRBV12-2 to TRBJ2-1; the table calls TRBD2, which could not be checked here. TRBV12-2 is listed as a pseudogene. The CDR3 extends over 16 amino acids. CDR3 in DNA: TGTGCAAGTCGCTTAGAGTGGCGGGAGGCCTACAATGAGCAGTTCTTC. Translated: CASRLEWREAYNEQFF.

The chain uses TRBV4-1 and TRBJ1-2; possibly TRBD1 for D (6 bases). V was shortened by 4 bases and J by 8 bases, with 20 bases between the two germline ends. From germline, CDR1 is MGHRA and CDR2 YSYEKL. The CDR3 extends over 15 amino acids. The CDR3, as DNA: TGCGCCAGCAGCCCACCCCGGGGGGGGGCGGAGGGCTACACCTTC. Its protein is CASSPPRGGAEGYTF.

The chain carries TRBV7-6 and TRBJ2-7; D gene ambiguous. Germline V gene data show CDR1 as SGHVS and CDR2 as FNYEAQ. The germline V and J ends were trimmed by 2 bases and 2 bases, with 10 bases remaining between them. CDR3 length equals 14 residues. The CDR3 DNA is TGTGCCAGCAGCTTAAGTCTTAGCACCTACGAGCAGTACTTC. It specifies CASSLSLSTYEQYF.